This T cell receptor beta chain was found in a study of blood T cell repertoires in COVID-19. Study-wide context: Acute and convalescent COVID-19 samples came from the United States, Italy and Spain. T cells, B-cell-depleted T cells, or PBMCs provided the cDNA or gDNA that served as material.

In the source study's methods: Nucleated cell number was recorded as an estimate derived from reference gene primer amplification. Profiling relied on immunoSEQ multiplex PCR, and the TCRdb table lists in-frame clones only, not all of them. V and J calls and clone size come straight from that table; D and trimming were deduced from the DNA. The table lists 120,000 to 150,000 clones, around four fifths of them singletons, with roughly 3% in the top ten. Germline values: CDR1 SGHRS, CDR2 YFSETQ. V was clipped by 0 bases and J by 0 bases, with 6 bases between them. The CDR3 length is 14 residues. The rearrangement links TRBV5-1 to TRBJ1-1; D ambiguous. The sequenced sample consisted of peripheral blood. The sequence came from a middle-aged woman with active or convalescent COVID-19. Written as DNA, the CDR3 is TGCGCCAGCAGCTTGGGTGAGATGAACACTGAAGCTTTCTTT. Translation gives CASSLGEMNTEAFF.